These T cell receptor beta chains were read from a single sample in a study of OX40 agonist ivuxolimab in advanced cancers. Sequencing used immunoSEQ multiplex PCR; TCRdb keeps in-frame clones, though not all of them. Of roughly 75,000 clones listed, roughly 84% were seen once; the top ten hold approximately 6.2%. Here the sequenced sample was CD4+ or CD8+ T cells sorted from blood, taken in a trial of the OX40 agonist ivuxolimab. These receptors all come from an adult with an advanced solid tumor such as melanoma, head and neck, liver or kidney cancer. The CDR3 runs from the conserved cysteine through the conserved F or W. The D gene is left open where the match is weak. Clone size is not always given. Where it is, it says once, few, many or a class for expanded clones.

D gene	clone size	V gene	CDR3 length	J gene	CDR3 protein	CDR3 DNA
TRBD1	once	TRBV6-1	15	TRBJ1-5	CASSPGQGLNQPQHF	TGTGCCAGCAGCCCCGGACAGGGCTTGAATCAGCCCCAGCATTTT
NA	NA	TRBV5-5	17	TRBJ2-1	CASTLSGGLSSYNEQFF	TGTGCCAGCACCCTCTCTGGAGGACTGAGCTCCTACAATGAGCAGTTCTTC
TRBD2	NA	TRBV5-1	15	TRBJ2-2	CASSLYGGRGGELFF	TGCGCCAGCAGCTTGTACGGCGGGAGAGGCGGGGAGCTGTTTTTT
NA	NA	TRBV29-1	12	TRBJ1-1	CSGWVRAGEAFF	TGCAGCGGCTGGGTCAGGGCAGGTGAAGCTTTCTTT
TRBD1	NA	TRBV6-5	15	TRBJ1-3	CASSWDRNSGNTIYF	TGTGCCAGCAGCTGGGACAGAAACTCTGGAAACACCATATATTTT
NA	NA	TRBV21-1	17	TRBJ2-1	CASTPLICIDAYNEQFF	TGTGCCAGCACCCCTTTAATCTGTATCGATGCATACAATGAGCAGTTCTTC
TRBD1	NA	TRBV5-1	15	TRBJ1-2	CASSLVGQGRPGYTF	TGCGCCAGCAGCTTAGTCGGACAGGGCCGGCCTGGCTACACCTTC
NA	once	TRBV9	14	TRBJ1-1	CASSAVDPRAEAFF	TGTGCCAGCAGCGCTGTTGACCCTAGGGCTGAAGCTTTCTTT
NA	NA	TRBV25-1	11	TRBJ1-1	CASSETAEAFF	TGTGCCAGCAGTGAGACAGCCGAAGCTTTCTTT
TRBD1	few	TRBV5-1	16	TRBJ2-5	CASSLSLGRGRETQYF	TGCGCCAGCAGCTTATCGTTGGGCAGGGGGCGTGAGACCCAGTACTTC
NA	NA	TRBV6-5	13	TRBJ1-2	CASSSTVNYGYTF	TGTGCCAGCAGTTCCACGGTGAACTATGGCTACACCTTC
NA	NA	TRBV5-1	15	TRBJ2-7	CASSLMDSSIHEQYF	TGCGCCAGCAGCTTGATGGACAGTTCTATCCACGAGCAGTACTTC
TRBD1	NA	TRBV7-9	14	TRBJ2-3	CASSQDRVTDTQYF	TGTGCCAGCAGCCAAGACAGGGTGACAGATACGCAGTATTTT
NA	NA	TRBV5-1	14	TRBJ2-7	CASSPTGQTYEQYF	TGCGCCAGCAGCCCCACCGGACAGACCTACGAGCAGTACTTC
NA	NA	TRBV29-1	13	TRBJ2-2	CSVDVGNTGELFF	TGCAGCGTTGATGTCGGGAACACCGGGGAGCTGTTTTTT
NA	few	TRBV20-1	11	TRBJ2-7	CSVSGLYEQYF	TGCAGTGTCTCGGGGCTCTACGAGCAGTACTTC
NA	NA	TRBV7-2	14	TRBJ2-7	CATRKRDSPYEQYF	TGTGCCACCCGGAAGAGAGACAGTCCCTACGAGCAGTACTTC
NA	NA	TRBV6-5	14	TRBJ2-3	CASRGRLGTDTQYF	TGTGCCAGCAGGGGGCGGTTGGGCACAGATACGCAGTATTTT
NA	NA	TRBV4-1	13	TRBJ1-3	CASSRPSGNTIYF	TGCGCCAGCAGCCGACCCTCTGGAAACACCATATATTTT
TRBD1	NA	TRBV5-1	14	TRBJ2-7	CASSLEDRGYEQYF	TGCGCCAGCAGCTTGGAGGACAGGGGCTACGAGCAGTACTTC
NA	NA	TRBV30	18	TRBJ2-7	CAWSVKSPFSQRPYEQYF	TGTGCCTGGAGCGTAAAATCCCCATTCAGTCAAAGGCCCTACGAGCAGTACTTC
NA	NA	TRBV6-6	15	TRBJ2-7	CASSYQGGGRTEQYF	TGTGCCAGCAGTTACCAAGGGGGGGGGCGGACCGAGCAGTACTTC
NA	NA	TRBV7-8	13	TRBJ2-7	CASRKKQGYEQYF	TGTGCCAGCAGGAAAAAACAGGGCTACGAGCAGTACTTC
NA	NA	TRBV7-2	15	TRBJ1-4	CASSFARATNEKLFF	TGTGCCAGCAGCTTTGCCCGGGCAACTAATGAAAAACTGTTTTTT
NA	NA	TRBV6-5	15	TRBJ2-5	CASSLLGAGGETQYF	TGTGCCAGCAGTCTACTAGGGGCCGGAGGAGAGACCCAGTACTTC
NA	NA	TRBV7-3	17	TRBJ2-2	CASSLTTGIRNTGELFF	TGTGCCAGCAGCTTAACTACGGGTATCCGGAACACCGGGGAGCTGTTTTTT
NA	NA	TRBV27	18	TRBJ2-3	CASSLEIRAGGVADTQYF	TGTGCCAGCAGTTTGGAGATCAGAGCGGGCGGCGTCGCAGATACGCAGTATTTT
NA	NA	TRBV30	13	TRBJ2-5	CAWSLGPLRAKYF	TGTGCCTGGAGCCTGGGGCCCCTACGAGCAAAGTACTTC
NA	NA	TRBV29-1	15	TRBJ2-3	CSVAGHRTSTDTQYF	TGCAGCGTCGCGGGACACAGAACTAGCACAGATACGCAGTATTTT
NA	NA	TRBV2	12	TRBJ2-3	CASSSQGDTQYF	TGTGCCAGCAGTTCACAGGGTGATACGCAGTATTTT
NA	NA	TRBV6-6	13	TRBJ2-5	CASSYGLKETQYF	TGTGCCAGCAGTTACGGGCTGAAAGAGACCCAGTACTTC
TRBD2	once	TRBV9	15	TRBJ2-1	CASSVGSGKWNEQFF	TGTGCCAGCAGCGTAGGGAGCGGGAAATGGAATGAGCAGTTCTTC
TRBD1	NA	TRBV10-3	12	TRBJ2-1	CAISTGAYEQFF	TGTGCCATCAGTACAGGGGCGTATGAGCAGTTCTTC
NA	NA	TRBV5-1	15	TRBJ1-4	CASSLEGRRGEKLFF	TGCGCCAGCAGCTTGGAGGGAAGAAGGGGTGAAAAACTGTTTTTT
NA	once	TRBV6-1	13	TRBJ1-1	CASRSRGNTEAFF	TGTGCCAGCAGGTCGCGGGGGAACACTGAAGCTTTCTTT
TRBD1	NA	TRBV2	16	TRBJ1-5	CASSPPPTGVNQPQHF	TGTGCCAGCAGTCCGCCACCTACAGGGGTTAATCAGCCCCAGCATTTT
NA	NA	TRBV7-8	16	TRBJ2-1	CASSVTPRSSYNEQFF	TGTGCCAGCAGCGTTACACCCAGGAGCTCCTACAATGAGCAGTTCTTC
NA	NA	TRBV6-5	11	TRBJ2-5	CASSYLTFEYF	TGTGCCAGCAGTTACTTAACTTTTGAGTACTTC